This TCR beta chain was identified in a study of vaccination and CD4 T cells after COVID-19. Regarding this clonotype: Its cognate antigen is unknown.

With 6 bases clipped from V and 4 bases from J, the junction kept 12 bases outside the gene matches. CDR3 length equals 16 residues. Cultured CD4+ T cells had their DNA profiled by the Oncomine TCR Beta short-read assay. TCRdb re-called the PCR reads with MiXCR, one entry per CDR3 protein. The table lists about 13,000 distinct CDR3 sequences, approximately 60% of them singletons. The treatment: roughly 10-day PBMC culture with coronavirus spike peptide pools or control peptides (ViraFEST assay). V usage is TRBV12-3 or TRBV12-4 and J usage is TRBJ1-3; 7 nucleotides line up with TRBD1. Sequencing was performed on CD4+ T cells from blood, cultured in vitro. The receptor comes from a human donor who had recovered from COVID-19. The CDR3 loop is CASSTRQGAGGNTIYF. DNA of the CDR3: TGTGCCAGCAGCACTAGACAGGGAGCAGGGGGAAACACCATATATTTT.